The 31 T cell receptor beta chains presented below share a single source sample, sequenced in a study of regulatory T cells in long-lasting Graves disease. Time point specified: persistent/refractory GD, antithyroid drugs over 5 years with positive TRAb. Scientists built the TCR library using RNA that was extracted from PBMCs. Combining iRepertoire HTBI primers with Arm-PCR of CDR3 regions, the authors built TCR beta libraries. TCRdb ran MiXCR on the multiplex PCR reads and lists one entry per CDR3 protein. The sample yields a few hundred thousand distinct CDR3 sequences, around 22% seen once. The starting material was peripheral blood mononuclear cells (PBMCs), obtained when the disease was refractory, from a patient treated with antithyroid drugs. These receptor sequences come from a female donor with Graves disease.

This clonotype was seen many times. This sequence joins TRBV2 and TRBJ1-4; perhaps TRBD1 as D (5 bases). The CDR3 is 13 amino acids. Trimming left V 3 bases short and J 6 bases short, with 8 bases between. The germline CDR1 and CDR2 sequences are SNHLY and FYNNEI. The CDR3 DNA sequence: TGTGCCAGCAGTGACAGGGAGGATGAAAAACTGTTTTTT. Translated: CASSDREDEKLFF.

The chain uses TRBV12-3 or TRBV12-4 and TRBJ1-6; D gene uncertain. With 2 bases removed from V and 7 bases from J, the gap between germline ends came to 9 bases. The CDR3 sequence is 14 residues long. CDR3 loop: CASSLSNTNSPLHF. The CDR3, as DNA: TGTGCCAGCAGTTTAAGTAACACCAATTCACCCCTCCACTTT.

In this sample, this clonotype turned up a few times. The chain employs TRBV19 and TRBJ2-5, with 8 bases matching TRBD2. Per the germline V gene, CDR1 is LNHDA and CDR2 is SQIVND (reference sequence). The CDR3 loop spans 16 amino acids. The trim removed 5 bases at V and 0 bases at J, leaving 8 bases unmatched. The CDR3 region is CASSVEGGRYQETQYF. CDR3 in DNA: TGTGCCAGTAGTGTCGAAGGCGGGAGGTACCAAGAGACCCAGTACTTC.

The V and J genes are TRBV4-2 and TRBJ1-2; D gene uncertain. The V and J ends lost 2 bases and 2 bases respectively, with 12 bases between them. Looked up from germline, CDR1 is LGHNA and CDR2 is YNFKEQ. The CDR3 runs to 15 residues. CDR3 sequence reads: CASSQPDRPNYGYTF. CDR3 bases: TGTGCCAGCAGCCAACCTGATCGGCCAAACTATGGCTACACCTTC.

The genes are TRBV5-4 and TRBJ1-1; no clear D gene. CDR3 length: 14 residues. Between the trimmed V and J ends, which lost 2 bases and 0 bases, there was a span of 8 bases. From germline, CDR1 is SGHNT and CDR2 YYREEE (reference sequence). In DNA, the CDR3 is TGTGCCAGCAGCTTCTTCGGCATGAACACTGAAGCTTTCTTT. It codes for CASSFFGMNTEAFF.

CDR3 coding DNA: TGTGCCAGCAGCTTTCAGGGAACCCCCGGGGAGCTGTTTTTT. Its protein is CASSFQGTPGELFF. The V gene is TRBV7-3, the J gene TRBJ2-2, with a possible D match to TRBD1 (5 bases). This CDR3 has 14 residues. Germline CDR1 and CDR2: SGHTA and FQGTGA. V shed 3 bases and J shed 6 bases, with 11 bases lying between them.

This rearrangement joins TRBV7-9 to TRBJ2-6, with TRBD2 as a possible D gene (5 bases). CDR3 length: 18 residues. CDR1 and CDR2 from the germline V gene are SEHNR and FQNEAQ (reference sequence). V shed 6 bases and J shed 4 bases, with 22 bases lying between them. CDR3: CASSSTWTPPPGANVLTF. DNA for the CDR3: TGTGCCAGCAGTTCCACTTGGACTCCTCCGCCCGGGGCCAACGTCCTGACTTTC. The complete variable domain, with remaining parts taken from reference TRBV7-9 and TRBJ2-6, reads DTGVSQNPRHKITKRGQNVTFRCDPISEHNRLYWYRQTLGQGPEFLTYFQNEAQLEKSRLLSDRFSAERPKGSFSTLEIQRTEQGDSAMYLCASSSTWTPPPGANVLTFGAGSRLTVL.

The V gene is TRBV28, the J gene TRBJ2-6; D may be TRBD1 (7 bases). Germline V gene data show CDR1 as MDHEN and CDR2 as SYDVKM. V lost 6 bases to trimming and J lost 0 bases, with 15 bases between them. This CDR3 is 17 amino acids long. The DNA of the CDR3 is TGTGCCAGCAGCCCGACAGGGAGGTCCTCTGGGGCCAACGTCCTGACTTTC. The encoded protein is CASSPTGRSSGANVLTF.

This clonotype was counted between two and nine times. This chain connects TRBV5-1 to TRBJ2-4; TRBD1 aligns across 8 bases. CDR1 is SGHRS and CDR2 is YFSETQ in the germline V gene. After removal of 3 bases from V and 4 bases from J, the junction contained 9 bases not matched to a gene. This CDR3 spans 16 amino acids. Here the CDR3 DNA reads TGCGCCAGCAGCTGGGGGACAGGCGGGGCAAAAAACATTCAGTACTTC. Translated, it gives CASSWGTGGAKNIQYF.

The chain is built from TRBV30 and TRBJ1-1; TRBD1 might be the D (6 bases). This CDR3 is built from 12 residues. Trimming removed 2 bases at V and 4 bases at J, with 8 bases between. Germline V gene data show CDR1 as GTSNPN and CDR2 as SVGIG (reference sequence). CDR3 nucleotides: TGTGCCTGGAGTTGGGGGGCCACTGAAGCTTTCTTT. Its protein product is CAWSWGATEAFF.

This clonotype was seen more than once but under ten times. This chain uses TRBV19 with TRBJ1-1, with D uncertain. The CDR3 length is 12 residues. Germline CDR1 is LNHDA and CDR2 is SQIVND (reference sequence). V gave up 10 bases and J gave up 1 base, with 10 bases separating them. The CDR3 reads CATKGPNTEAFF. The CDR3 coding sequence is TGTGCCACCAAAGGGCCGAACACTGAAGCTTTCTTT.

This clonotype was seen repeatedly, ten times or more. The rearrangement uses TRBV12-3 or TRBV12-4 and TRBJ1-3; D is uncertain. Trimming left V 3 bases short and J 4 bases short, with 1 base between. This CDR3 spans 11 amino acids. This chain's CDR3 is CASSFGNTIYF. Here the CDR3 DNA reads TGTGCCAGCAGTTTCGGAAACACCATATATTTT.

For this clonotype: A clone one base away is much larger, so this may be a read error. The gene calls are TRBV6-1 and TRBJ1-2, with D possibly matching TRBD1 (6 bases). CDR3 length: 14 amino acids. CDR1 and CDR2 (germline): MNHNS, SASEGT. Between the trimmed V and J ends, which lost 6 bases and 7 bases, there was a span of 18 bases. CDR3 sequence: CASSVQGTWTGYTF. CDR3 nucleotides: TGTGCCAGCAGCGTACAAGGGACATGGACTGGCTACACCTTC.

This chain uses TRBV6-1 with TRBJ1-4; no clear D gene. Germline-derived CDR1 and CDR2 are MNHNS and SASEGT. The CDR3 covers 15 residues. The V end lost 6 bases, the J end lost 6 bases, and 17 bases lay between the germline ends. The CDR3 sequence: CASRHWGANDEKLFF. Here the CDR3 DNA reads TGTGCCAGCAGGCATTGGGGAGCGAATGATGAAAAACTGTTTTTT.

This clonotype showed up just a few times. The genes are TRBV5-1 and TRBJ2-7; possible D gene TRBD2, 5 bases. V lost 4 bases, J lost 1 base, and 15 bases lay in between. The CDR3 length is 15 residues. CDR1 is SGHRS, CDR2 YFSETQ, per germline. CDR3 nucleotides: TGCGCCAGCAGCGTAAGCGGCGGGCAATCCTACGAGCAGTACTTC. Its translation is CASSVSGGQSYEQYF.

This clonotype turned up a few times. The chain is built from TRBV27 and TRBJ2-7; possibly TRBD1 or TRBD2 for D (5 bases each). Per germline, CDR1 MNHEY and CDR2 SMNVEV (reference sequence). V gave up 2 bases and J gave up 4 bases, with 9 bases separating them. This CDR3 has 13 amino acids. Written as DNA, the CDR3 is TGTGCCAGCAGTTTAACTTGGGGGTACGAGCAGTACTTC. This encodes CASSLTWGYEQYF.

On this clonotype: The DNA is omitted, as the CDR3 cannot be located on it reliably, and the CDR3 follows TCRdb's listing. This chain links TRBV7-2 with TRBJ1-2; TRBD1 was called by the table and not checked on the DNA. Germline V CDR1 and CDR2: SGHTA, FQGNSA. The CDR3 numbers 12 amino acids, ends counted. The chain's CDR3 is CASSLVWGVGTF.

This clonotype was seen more than once but under ten times. This rearrangement joins TRBV18 to TRBJ1-4; D gene ambiguous. Germline V gene sequence: CDR1 KGHSH, CDR2 LQKENI. CDR3 length equals 13 residues. Trimming took 6 bases from V and 10 from J, leaving 15 bases between them. Here the CDR3 reads CASSPEKEGKLFF. DNA of the CDR3: TGTGCCAGCTCTCCGGAGAAAGAGGGAAAACTGTTTTTT.

At least ten counts were recorded for this clonotype. The V gene is TRBV29-1, the J gene TRBJ2-5; 11 bases map to TRBD2. The CDR3 covers 17 residues. V was pared by 3 bases and J by 0 bases, with 9 bases of the junction left unmatched. Germline CDR1 and CDR2: SQVTM and ANQGSEA. CDR3 bases: TGCAGCGTTGATGGGCCTAGCGGGAGGACCAACCAAGAGACCCAGTACTTC. This sequence encodes CSVDGPSGRTNQETQYF. Variable domain in full (rest from reference TRBV29-1 and TRBJ2-5): SAVISQKPSRDICQRGTSLTIQCQVDSQVTMMFWYRQQPGQSLTLIATANQGSEATYESGFVIDKFPISRPNLTFSTLTVSNMSPEDSSIYLCSVDGPSGRTNQETQYFGPGTRLLVL.

The J gene is TRBJ1-5, the V gene TRBV30; TRBD1 matches at 9 bases. CDR1 and CDR2 (germline): GTSNPN, SVGIG (reference sequence). The J segment lost 7 bases and the V segment lost 1 base, leaving 5 bases of the junction unmatched. This CDR3 contains 14 residues. For the CDR3, the DNA is TGTGCCTGGAGTGGGGGACAGGGAGGCCAGCCCCAGCATTTT. Protein: CAWSGGQGGQPQHF.

About this clonotype: The junction shows a germline mismatch at one end, possibly a read error. V and J are TRBV6-9 and TRBJ1-2, with a possible D match to TRBD1 (5 bases). The length of the CDR3 is 17 residues. Per germline, CDR1 MNHGY and CDR2 SVAAGI. The CDR3 is CANSYLHGGGRGYGYTF. In nucleotides, the CDR3 is TGTGCCAACAGTTACCTCCATGGTGGGGGTCGCGGCTATGGCTACACCTTC.

The count of this clonotype is one. The rearrangement links TRBV29-1 to TRBJ2-4; tentative D call: TRBD2 (6 bases). Trimming shortened V by 7 bases and J by 7 bases, and 20 bases separated the two germline ends. The CDR3 spans 14 residues. CDR1 is SQVTM, CDR2 ANQGSEA, per germline. The chain's CDR3 is CSAAGGPNGNIQYF. The CDR3 nucleotides read TGCAGCGCCGCTGGAGGGCCGAATGGTAACATTCAGTACTTC.

DNA for the CDR3: TGTGCCAGCAGCTTTGACCCCGACAGGGTGGATGGAAACACCATATATTTT. As protein: CASSFDPDRVDGNTIYF. This chain uses TRBV7-2 with TRBJ1-3; the match to TRBD1 covers 7 bases. V lost 3 bases to trimming and J lost 3 bases; unmatched junction nucleotides: 11. CDR3 length: 17 residues. The germline CDR1 and CDR2 sequences are SGHTA and FQGNSA.

This clonotype was seen a handful of times. This sequence joins TRBV5-4 and TRBJ1-6; 7 nucleotides agree with TRBD1. With 2 bases clipped from V and 6 bases from J, the junction kept 23 bases outside the gene matches. CDR1 is SGHNT, CDR2 YYREEE, per germline (reference sequence). CDR3 length: 21 residues. CDR3 loop: CASSLNPPGQRTTAGNSPLHF. CDR3 DNA sequence: TGTGCCAGCAGCTTAAATCCACCGGGACAGAGGACTACGGCCGGTAATTCACCCCTCCACTTT. The full variable domain, completed using reference TRBV5-4 and TRBJ1-6, is ETGVTQSPTHLIKTRGQQVTLRCSSQSGHNTVSWYQQALGQGPQFIFQYYREEENGRGNFPPRFSGLQFPNYSSELNVNALELDDSALYLCASSLNPPGQRTTAGNSPLHFGNGTRLTVT.

This sequence joins TRBV6-4 and TRBJ2-1; 7 bases line up with TRBD2. This CDR3 spans 17 amino acids. Germline V lookup: CDR1 MRHNA, CDR2 SNTAGT. Trimming took 5 bases from V and 1 from J; bases not matched to a gene: 11. In nucleotides, the CDR3 is TGTGCCAGCAGTCCCGTCGGGGGAGCGGGGTCCTACAATGAGCAGTTCTTC. As protein: CASSPVGGAGSYNEQFF.

This clonotype was seen only a few times. This chain uses TRBV25-1 with TRBJ2-7, with 9 bases lining up with TRBD2. Unmatched junction bases numbered 11, after V lost 1 base and J lost 4 bases. The germline V gene has CDR1 MGHDK and CDR2 SYGVNS. The CDR3 sequence is 17 residues long. CDR3 amino acids: CASSESGLAGLEYEQYF. CDR3 nucleotides: TGTGCCAGCAGTGAATCGGGGCTAGCGGGATTGGAATACGAGCAGTACTTC.

This clonotype has only a few counts. The chain combines TRBV13 with TRBJ2-1; TRBD1 matches at 10 bases. Germline CDR1 and CDR2: PRHDT and FYEKMQ (reference sequence). The V and J ends lost 0 bases and 7 bases, in that order; junction bases with no gene match: 6. The CDR3 length is 16 residues. In nucleotides, the CDR3 is TGTGCCAGCAGCTTAGGGACCGGGACAGGGGTGAATGAGCAGTTCTTC. It is translated as CASSLGTGTGVNEQFF.

CDR3 sequence reads: CASSDRGGMSTDTQYF. CDR3 DNA sequence: TGTGCCAGCAGTGACCGAGGCGGGATGAGCACAGATACGCAGTATTTT. The chain carries TRBV7-8 and TRBJ2-3, with D tentatively TRBD2 (6 bases). V dropped 6 bases and J dropped 0 bases, with 16 bases sitting between them. This CDR3 contains 16 residues. Germline values: CDR1 SGHVS, CDR2 FQNEAQ.

This clonotype has at least ten counts. The J gene is TRBJ1-6, the V gene TRBV28; D might be TRBD1 (5 bases). CDR1 MDHEN and CDR2 SYDVKM come from the germline V gene. V was cut by 4 bases and J by 6 bases, with 13 bases left in between. The CDR3 has 15 residues. The CDR3 region is CASSSPGRINSPLHF. The CDR3 DNA sequence: TGTGCCAGCAGTTCCCCGGGACGGATTAATTCACCCCTCCACTTT.

The CDR3 nucleotides read TGCAGCGTTGAAGGCAGGGTCGAGCAGTACTTC. This gives the protein CSVEGRVEQYF. The chain joins TRBV29-1 to TRBJ2-7; the D gene is possibly TRBD1 (5 bases). V was trimmed by 1 base and J by 6 bases, leaving 7 bases between them. This CDR3 is built from 11 residues. CDR1 is SQVTM, CDR2 ANQGSEA, per germline.

This clonotype was seen a handful of times. The J gene is TRBJ1-2, the V gene TRBV27, with D perhaps matching TRBD1 (5 bases). The CDR3 totals 14 residues. In germline, CDR1 is MNHEY, CDR2 SMNVEV (reference sequence). Trimming removed 2 bases at V and 4 bases at J, with 11 bases between. The CDR3 DNA reads TGTGCCAGCAGTTTAACGGGGGATCTCTATGGCTACACCTTC. Its protein is CASSLTGDLYGYTF.